One and the same sample provided the 23 T cell receptor beta chains below, sequenced in a study of long-term antiretroviral therapy in people with HIV. At survey level, the immunoSEQ assay was run in its v3.0 version. Here immunoSEQ multiplex PCR was the method, and the copy in TCRdb shows in-frame clones only, minus some. The sample has 20,000 to 30,000 clones, roughly four fifths seen once; the top ten hold 5.5%. The sequencing here drew on unsorted PBMCs, taken 1.1 years before starting antiretroviral therapy. The receptors were gathered from a woman in her 30s with HIV.

This chain's CDR3 is CASSARRGAYEQYV. CDR3 sequence (DNA): TGTGCCAGCAGTGCCCGGAGAGGGGCCTACGAGCAGTACGTC. The chain uses TRBV7-8 and TRBJ2-7; perhaps D is TRBD1 or TRBD2 (5 bases each). V lost 6 bases and J lost 2, with 14 bases in between. The CDR3 length is 14 residues. From germline, CDR1 is SGHVS and CDR2 FQNEAQ.

J is TRBJ1-2 and V is TRBV30, with TRBD1 matching over 12 bases. CDR1 and CDR2 from the germline V gene are GTSNPN and SVGIG (reference sequence). The CDR3 contains 17 residues. With V trimmed by 2 bases and J by 2 bases, 9 bases remained unmatched. The CDR3 nucleotides read TGTGCCTGGAGTAACCCGGGACAGGGGGCTTTGAACTATGGCTACACCTTC. It yields the protein CAWSNPGQGALNYGYTF.

The chain carries TRBV6-1 and TRBJ2-1, with D possibly TRBD1 on 5 matching bases. CDR1 and CDR2 (germline): MNHNS, SASEGT. The CDR3 length is 17 residues. V lost 3 bases to trimming and J lost 5 bases, with 20 bases between them. CDR3 sequence (DNA): TGTGCCAGCAGTGATTCTCTCAGGGTCAGGTATGACAATGAGCAGTTCTTC. Protein sequence: CASSDSLRVRYDNEQFF.

The chain recombines TRBV5-1 with TRBJ2-5; TRBD2 might be the D (5 bases). With 0 bases removed from V and 1 base from J, the gap between germline ends came to 10 bases. Germline lookup yields CDR1 SGHRS and CDR2 YFSETQ. The CDR3 length is 15 residues. The CDR3: CASSLVGAAQETQYF. The CDR3 DNA is TGCGCCAGCAGCTTGGTAGGAGCGGCCCAAGAGACCCAGTACTTC.

J is TRBJ2-3 and V is TRBV7-3, with TRBD2 as a possible D gene (7 bases). Trimming pared 0 bases from V and 6 bases from J, leaving 10 bases between. The CDR3 loop spans 14 amino acids. Germline CDR1 is SGHTA and CDR2 is FQGTGA. CDR3: CASSLTGGPDTQYF. The CDR3 nucleotides read TGTGCCAGCAGCTTAACGGGGGGGCCTGATACGCAGTATTTT.

This clone has a single count. This chain joins TRBV19 and TRBJ2-5, with D possibly being TRBD1 (6 bases). The CDR3 consists of 15 residues. V lost 4 bases, J lost 1 base, and 13 bases lay in between. CDR1 is LNHDA and CDR2 is SQIVND in the germline V gene (reference sequence). The CDR3 DNA sequence: TGTGCCAGTAGTACCCTACAGGGATCCCAAGAGACCCAGTACTTC. Residues: CASSTLQGSQETQYF.

The chain couples TRBV18 to TRBJ1-1; D might be TRBD1 (6 bases). Germline CDR1 reads KGHSH; CDR2 reads LQKENI. V gave up 5 bases and J gave up 0 bases, with 7 bases separating them. CDR3 size: 13 residues. The CDR3 sequence is CASSTGLNTEAFF. CDR3 sequence (DNA): TGTGCCAGCTCAACAGGGCTGAACACTGAAGCTTTCTTT.

This chain connects TRBV2 to TRBJ2-5, with 8 bases identical to TRBD1. The V segment lost 8 bases and the J segment 10 bases; nucleotides outside the gene matches: 12. The CDR3 is 13 amino acids. Germline CDR1 and CDR2: SNHLY and FYNNEI. This CDR3 is CASPRGRDDHQYF. DNA of the CDR3: TGTGCCAGCCCCAGGGGGCGCGATGATCACCAGTACTTC.

The chain links TRBV7-3 to TRBJ2-3, with D uncertain. This CDR3 comprises 13 residues. Germline CDR1 reads SGHTA; CDR2 reads FQGTGA. Trimming pared 6 bases from V and 3 bases from J, leaving 10 bases between. The CDR3 is CASSLDATDTQYF. CDR3 DNA sequence: TGTGCCAGCAGTTTAGACGCTACAGATACGCAGTATTTT.

The genes are TRBV19 and TRBJ1-2, with 8 bases that match TRBD1. The CDR3 is made up of 16 amino acids. V lost 3 bases, J lost 2 bases, and 8 bases stayed unmatched. CDR1 LNHDA and CDR2 SQIVND come from the germline V gene (reference sequence). The CDR3 DNA is TGTGCCAGTAGTATTTCGCCTCGACAGGGGAACTATGGCTACACCTTC. The encoded protein is CASSISPRQGNYGYTF.

CDR3 nucleotides: TGCGCCAGCAGTGAGTCGTCAGAGTCCTATGGCTACACCTTC. This gives the protein CASSESSESYGYTF. This chain joins TRBV10-2 and TRBJ1-2; no definite D call. The CDR3 contains 14 residues. Germline assignment: CDR1 WSHSY and CDR2 SAAADI. V was shortened by 0 bases and J by 4 bases, with 9 bases between the two germline ends.

The chain joins TRBV11-2 to TRBJ2-1, with D perhaps TRBD1 (5 bases). This CDR3 spans 15 amino acids. Per germline, CDR1 SGHAT and CDR2 FQNNGV. V lost 1 base to trimming and J lost 2 bases, with 9 bases between them. The CDR3 DNA follows: TGTGCCAGCAGCTTAGGGACATCCACCTACAATGAGCAGTTCTTC. Protein product: CASSLGTSTYNEQFF. The full variable domain, rest sourced from reference TRBV11-2 and TRBJ2-1, is EAGVAQSPRYKIIEKRQSVAFWCNPISGHATLYWYQQILGQGPKLLIQFQNNGVVDDSQLPKDRFSAERLKGVDSTLKIQPAKLEDSAVYLCASSLGTSTYNEQFFGPGTRLTVL.

The rearrangement uses TRBV7-2 and TRBJ2-3, with 13 nucleotides matching TRBD2. The CDR3 spans 17 residues. Germline lookup yields CDR1 SGHTA and CDR2 FQGNSA. V trimming: 4 bases; J trimming: 1 base; junction bases outside the gene matches: 5. In nucleotides, the CDR3 is TGTGCCAGCAGCTCCGGACTAGCGGGGGCCCGCACAGATACGCAGTATTTT. Translation: CASSSGLAGARTDTQYF.

For this clone: Since the CDR3 does not end with the conserved phenylalanine or tryptophan, this likely comes from a read error. No DNA is shown, since the ends of the CDR3 on it are uncertain; the CDR3 is the one TCRdb lists. The chain has TRBV19 and TRBJ1-3. The CDR3 has 9 amino acids, counting both end residues. CDR1 is LNHDA, CDR2 SQIVND, per germline (reference sequence). CDR3 in amino acids: CASRGGGLI.

In this sample, this clone turned up a few times. The rearrangement uses TRBV19 and TRBJ2-2; D not certain. This CDR3 is built from 16 residues. Germline CDR1 reads LNHDA; CDR2 reads SQIVND (reference sequence). V dropped 5 bases and J dropped 1 base, with 14 bases sitting between them. The CDR3 protein is CASSARPSWNTGELFF. CDR3 in DNA: TGTGCCAGTAGTGCTCGACCTTCTTGGAACACCGGGGAGCTGTTTTTT.

The rearrangement links TRBV5-5 to TRBJ2-1, with TRBD2 identical over 8 bases. Germline CDR1 is SGHKS and CDR2 is YYEKEE (reference sequence). The length of the CDR3 is 14 residues. V lost 5 bases and J lost 7; bases outside the gene matches: 8. The CDR3 DNA reads TGTGCCAGCAGTACAGGCGGGGGGCGGAATGAGCAGTTCTTC. Amino acids: CASSTGGGRNEQFF.

This clone was detected only a few times. The V and J genes are TRBV19 and TRBJ1-2; D not resolved. The CDR3 is 14 residues long. CDR1 LNHDA and CDR2 SQIVND come from the germline V gene (reference sequence). V shed 7 bases and J shed 3 bases, with 15 bases lying between them. CDR3 nucleotide sequence: TGTGCCAGTAAACAACGGGCAGCACACTATGGCTACACCTTC. Residues: CASKQRAAHYGYTF.

Here the CDR3 reads CASTTKNQPQHF. DNA for the CDR3: TGTGCCAGTACTACTAAGAATCAGCCCCAGCATTTT. The chain links TRBV19 to TRBJ1-5; D unclear. This CDR3 comprises 12 residues. The germline CDR1 and CDR2 sequences are LNHDA and SQIVND (reference sequence). Trimming took off 7 bases at V and 4 bases at J, with 8 bases between the two ends.

The rearrangement joins TRBV10-3 to TRBJ2-7, with TRBD1 matching 12 bases. Germline V gene data show CDR1 as ENHRY and CDR2 as SYGVKD. This CDR3 is built from 15 residues. V lost 7 bases to trimming and J lost 5 bases; unmatched junction nucleotides: 9. The CDR3 DNA follows: TGTGCCATCAATCCTGGGGACAGGGGGCCCCACGAGCAGTACTTC. Encoded protein: CAINPGDRGPHEQYF.

The chain links TRBV5-1 to TRBJ2-7, with D possibly TRBD1 on 6 matching bases. Trimming took off 4 bases at V and 4 bases at J, with 15 bases between the two ends. CDR3 length: 14 amino acids. The germline gives CDR1 SGHRS, CDR2 YFSETQ. CDR3 sequence: CASSIAKGVYEQYF. CDR3 nucleotide sequence: TGCGCCAGCAGCATCGCAAAGGGGGTATACGAGCAGTACTTC. Combining the CDR3 with reference TRBV5-1 and TRBJ2-7 gives the whole variable domain KAGVTQTPRYLIKTRGQQVTLSCSPISGHRSVSWYQQTPGQGLQFLFEYFSETQRNKGNFPGRFSGRQFSNSRSEMNVSTLELGDSALYLCASSIAKGVYEQYFGPGTRLTVT.

V gene TRBV10-3 combines with J gene TRBJ2-7, with 9 bases aligning to TRBD1. The CDR3 has 14 amino acids. V lost 4 bases and J lost 6; bases outside the gene matches: 7. Germline V gene lookup returns CDR1 ENHRY and CDR2 SYGVKD. The CDR3 here is CAISVGQGFGEQYF. The CDR3 nucleotides are TGTGCCATCAGTGTGGGACAGGGTTTCGGCGAGCAGTACTTC.

The chain combines TRBV7-9 with TRBJ2-1; 7 bases line up with TRBD1. V trimming: 5 bases; J trimming: 6 bases; junction bases outside the gene matches: 7. CDR3 length: 14 amino acids. Germline CDR1 SEHNR, CDR2 FQNEAQ (reference sequence). CDR3 amino acids: CASSPPTGSNEQFF. CDR3 bases: TGTGCCAGCAGCCCCCCGACAGGGAGCAATGAGCAGTTCTTC. Looking up the rest from reference TRBV7-9 and TRBJ2-1 gives the full variable domain: DTGVSQNPRHKITKRGQNVTFRCDPISEHNRLYWYRQTLGQGPEFLTYFQNEAQLEKSRLLSDRFSAERPKGSFSTLEIQRTEQGDSAMYLCASSPPTGSNEQFFGPGTRLTVL.

This chain connects TRBV7-6 to TRBJ2-7, with D perhaps matching TRBD2 (5 bases). Deletions cut 6 bases from V and 4 bases from J, with 25 bases between. This CDR3 contains 17 residues. In germline, CDR1 is SGHVS, CDR2 FNYEAQ. Written as DNA, the CDR3 is TGTGCCAGCAGTCCGAGGTGTTGGACTCTAGCCGATTACGAGCAGTACGTC. This gives the protein CASSPRCWTLADYEQYV.